This paragraph covers one T cell receptor beta chain sequence. Antigen specificity is unknown. This entry comes from a study of identical twins. Whole-study findings and limits: Because invariant MAIT and iNKT cells could be present, zero-insertion analyses could be partly confounded. Low generation-probability sequences were in excess among twin-shared out-of-frame alpha sequences. Memory repertoires showed no such pattern, whereas abundant cord blood beta clonotypes carried fewer insertions.

The CDR3 totals 14 residues. V was pared by 5 bases and J by 3 bases, with 10 bases between. Carrying unique molecular identifiers, the cDNA also gained a universal primer site through template switching. Via MiXCR, TCRdb re-called the 5' RACE reads, giving one row per CDR3 protein. The sample contains approximately 670,000 distinct CDR3 sequences, 5.5% to 6.5% of which appear only once. The specimen was naive T cells sorted from blood. V usage is TRBV12-3 or TRBV12-4 and J usage is TRBJ2-2; no definite D call. This clonotype was sampled from a man aged 18 to 29 in good health. The CDR3 DNA reads TGTGCCAGCAGTCCAGTTCTTTACACCGGGGAGCTGTTTTTT. This codes for CASSPVLYTGELFF.